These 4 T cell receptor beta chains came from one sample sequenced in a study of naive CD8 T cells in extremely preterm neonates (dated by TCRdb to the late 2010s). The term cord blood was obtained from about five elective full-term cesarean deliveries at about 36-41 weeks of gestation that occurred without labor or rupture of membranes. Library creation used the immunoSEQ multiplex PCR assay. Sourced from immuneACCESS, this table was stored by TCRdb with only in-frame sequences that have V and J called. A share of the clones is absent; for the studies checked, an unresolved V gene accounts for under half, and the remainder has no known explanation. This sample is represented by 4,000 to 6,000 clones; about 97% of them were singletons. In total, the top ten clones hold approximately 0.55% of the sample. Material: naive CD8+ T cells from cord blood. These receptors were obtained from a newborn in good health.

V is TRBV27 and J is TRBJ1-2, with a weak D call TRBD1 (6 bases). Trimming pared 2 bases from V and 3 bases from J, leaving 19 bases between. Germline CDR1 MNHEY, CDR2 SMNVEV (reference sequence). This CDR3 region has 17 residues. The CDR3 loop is CASSLIERQGRDYGYTF. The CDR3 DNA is TGTGCCAGCAGTTTAATAGAAAGGCAGGGGAGGGACTATGGCTACACCTTC.

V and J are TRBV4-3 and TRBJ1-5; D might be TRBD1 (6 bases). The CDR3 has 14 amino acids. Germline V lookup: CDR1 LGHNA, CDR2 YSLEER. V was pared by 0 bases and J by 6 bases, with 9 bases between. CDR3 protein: CASSQDRGTQPQHF. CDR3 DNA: TGCGCCAGCAGCCAAGACAGGGGAACTCAGCCCCAGCATTTT.

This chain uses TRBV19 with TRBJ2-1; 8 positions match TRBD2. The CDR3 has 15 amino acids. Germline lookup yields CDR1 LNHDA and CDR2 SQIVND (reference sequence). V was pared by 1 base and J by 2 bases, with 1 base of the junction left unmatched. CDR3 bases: TGTGCCAGTAGTATAGCGGGAGGGCCCTACAATGAGCAGTTCTTC. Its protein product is CASSIAGGPYNEQFF.

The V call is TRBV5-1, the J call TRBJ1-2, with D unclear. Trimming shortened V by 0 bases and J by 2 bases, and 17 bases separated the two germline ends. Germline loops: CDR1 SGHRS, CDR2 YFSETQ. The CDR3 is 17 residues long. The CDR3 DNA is TGCGCCAGCAGCTTGGAGTTCTTGGGAGGGCAGAACTATGGCTACACCTTC. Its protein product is CASSLEFLGGQNYGYTF.